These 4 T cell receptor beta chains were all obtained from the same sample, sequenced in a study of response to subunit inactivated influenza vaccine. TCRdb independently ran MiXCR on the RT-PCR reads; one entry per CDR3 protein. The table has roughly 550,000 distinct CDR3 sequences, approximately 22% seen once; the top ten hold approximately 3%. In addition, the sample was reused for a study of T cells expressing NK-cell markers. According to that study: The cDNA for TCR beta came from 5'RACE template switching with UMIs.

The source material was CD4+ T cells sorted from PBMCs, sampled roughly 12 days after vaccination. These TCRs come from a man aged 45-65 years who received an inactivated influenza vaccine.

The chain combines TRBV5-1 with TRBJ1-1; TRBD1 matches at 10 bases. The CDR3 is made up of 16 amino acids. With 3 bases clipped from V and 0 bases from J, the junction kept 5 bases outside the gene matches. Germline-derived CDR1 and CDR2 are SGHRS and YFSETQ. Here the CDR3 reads CASSYGQGVLNTEAFF. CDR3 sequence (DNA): TGCGCCAGCAGCTATGGACAGGGGGTGTTGAACACTGAAGCTTTCTTT.

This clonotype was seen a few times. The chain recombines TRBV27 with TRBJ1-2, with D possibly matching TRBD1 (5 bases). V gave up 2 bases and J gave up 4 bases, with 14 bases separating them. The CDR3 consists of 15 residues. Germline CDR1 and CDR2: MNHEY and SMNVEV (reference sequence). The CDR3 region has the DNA TGTGCCAGCAGTTTACAGGGCATCCCAATCTATGGCTACACCTTC. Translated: CASSLQGIPIYGYTF.

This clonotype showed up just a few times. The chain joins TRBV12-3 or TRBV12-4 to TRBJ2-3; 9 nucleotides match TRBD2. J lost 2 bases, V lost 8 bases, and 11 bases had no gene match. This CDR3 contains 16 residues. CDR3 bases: TGTGCCAGCGGTGATAGCGGGAGACGGGTCACAGATACGCAGTATTTT. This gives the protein CASGDSGRRVTDTQYF.

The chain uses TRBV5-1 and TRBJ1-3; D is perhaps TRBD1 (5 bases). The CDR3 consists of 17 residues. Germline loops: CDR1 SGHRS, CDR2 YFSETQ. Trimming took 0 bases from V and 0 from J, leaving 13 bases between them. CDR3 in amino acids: CASSLARGGSSGNTIYF. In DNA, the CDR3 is TGCGCCAGCAGCTTGGCTCGTGGGGGATCCTCTGGAAACACCATATATTTT.